The sequence of this T cell receptor beta chain was determined in a study of blood T cell repertoires in COVID-19. In the study overall: Samples taken during acute and convalescent COVID-19 were collected in the United States, Italy and Spain. PBMCs, B-cell-depleted T cells, or T cells provided the cDNA or gDNA that made up the material.

Under the authors' procedure: Reference gene primer amplification gave nucleated cell count estimates. TCRdb keeps only in-frame clones here, not all; method: immunoSEQ multiplex PCR. V, J and clone size are taken as reported in that table, and D and trimming were inferred from the DNA itself. The repertoire consists of some 490,000 clones, with 80% to 90% occurring once and the leading ten covering about 3%. This CDR3 spans 15 amino acids. The ends were cut back, 6 bases at V and 1 base at J, with 13 bases in the middle. Per the germline V gene, CDR1 is MDHEN and CDR2 is SYDVKM. Sequencing used peripheral blood. This receptor was taken from a human donor in a cohort sampled during active COVID-19. V is TRBV28 and J is TRBJ1-5; no clear D. Here the CDR3 reads CASSIPPESNQPQHF. CDR3 in DNA: TGTGCCAGCAGCATTCCTCCAGAAAGCAATCAGCCCCAGCATTTT.